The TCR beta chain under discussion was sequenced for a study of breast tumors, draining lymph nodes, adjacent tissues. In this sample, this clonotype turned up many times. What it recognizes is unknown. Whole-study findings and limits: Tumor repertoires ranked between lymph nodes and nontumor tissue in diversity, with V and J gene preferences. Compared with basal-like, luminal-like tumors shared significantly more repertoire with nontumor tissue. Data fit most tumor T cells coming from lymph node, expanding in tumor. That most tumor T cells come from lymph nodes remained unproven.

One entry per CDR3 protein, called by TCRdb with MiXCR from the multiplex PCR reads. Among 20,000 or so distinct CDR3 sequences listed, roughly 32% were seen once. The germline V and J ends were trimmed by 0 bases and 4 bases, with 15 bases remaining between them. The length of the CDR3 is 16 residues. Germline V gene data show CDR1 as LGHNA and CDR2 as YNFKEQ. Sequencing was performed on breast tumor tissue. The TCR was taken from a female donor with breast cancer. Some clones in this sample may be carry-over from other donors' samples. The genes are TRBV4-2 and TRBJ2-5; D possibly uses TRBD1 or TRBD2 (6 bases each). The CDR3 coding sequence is TGTGCCAGCAGCCAAGATTGGAGGGGGTCCGGAGAGACCCAGTACTTC. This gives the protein CASSQDWRGSGETQYF.